The clone carrying this T cell receptor beta chain was detected only a few times. The antigen is not known. TCRdb re-analysed the reads in MiXCR, keeping a single row per CDR3 protein. The sample gives approximately 270,000 distinct CDR3 sequences, roughly a fifth of which show up once; 15% to 20% is in the top ten. This entry belongs to a study of T cell repertoires in cytomegalovirus infection. About the study: HLA-C-restricted CMV epitopes, recently identified, and well-studied HLA-B-restricted ones were used by the study. Evidence of both CMV infection and a matching HLA type came from public TCR beta signatures.

After removal of 6 bases from V and 7 bases from J, the junction contained 5 bases not matched to a gene. The CDR3 runs to 13 residues. The V gene's germline CDR1 is MNHNY and CDR2 SVGAGI (reference sequence). Points from the study as a whole: The study identified carriers of CMV plus the relevant HLA from cumulative public TCR beta family frequency. HLA-C-restricted CMV clonotypes gave the most frequent clonotype in two of eight donors.

This clonotype was sampled from a human donor in good health (CMV status not recorded). Some clones in this sample may be carry-over from other donors' samples. The rearrangement joins TRBV6-6 to TRBJ2-7, with TRBD2 identical over 11 bases. The sequences come from cultured PBMCs, collected from culture after CMV antigen stimulation. CDR3 DNA: TGTGCCAGCAGGTTAGCGGGGGGGAGGGAGCAGTACGTC. Translating gives CASRLAGGREQYV.